One and the same sample provided the 2 T cell receptor beta chains below, sequenced in a study of blood T cell repertoires in COVID-19. Sequencing used immunoSEQ multiplex PCR; TCRdb keeps in-frame clones, though not all of them. Of under 300,000 clones listed, around 89% are singletons. Sequenced: PBMCs or T cells enriched from blood (not recorded which). These receptors were obtained from a woman between 40 and 50 years old with acute COVID-19.

J is TRBJ1-6 and V is TRBV2; 10 nucleotides agree with TRBD1. Germline lookup yields CDR1 SNHLY and CDR2 FYNNEI. CDR3 length: 15 amino acids. V was clipped by 2 bases and J by 9 bases; unmatched bases: 4. In DNA, the CDR3 is TGTGCCAGCAGTGAAACGACAGGGGGCACTTCACCCCTCCACTTT. This sequence encodes CASSETTGGTSPLHF.

The V and J genes are TRBV5-1 and TRBJ2-7, with TRBD1 matching 8 bases. Germline lookup yields CDR1 SGHRS and CDR2 YFSETQ. Losses at the gene ends were 2 bases for V and 0 bases for J; bases not matched to a gene: 7. The CDR3 totals 16 residues. The CDR3, as DNA: TGCGCCAGCAGCTTACAGGGGGTCTATAGCTCCTACGAGCAGTACGTC. Translation: CASSLQGVYSSYEQYV.